These T cell receptor beta chains were read from a single sample in a study of shared clonotypes between healthy human individuals. Clones were read by immunoSEQ multiplex PCR, and TCRdb kept only the in-frame ones, dropping some. Of 2,500,000 or so clones in the sample, 90% to 95% are singletons; the top ten hold over 0.12%. Sample: naive CD4+ T cells sorted from blood. The receptors were gathered from a man between 18 and 29 years old in good health. CDR3s include the opening cysteine and the closing phenylalanine or tryptophan. The D gene is left open where the match is weak. Clone size, where shown, is once, few, many, or a class for clones that have expanded.

D gene,V gene,clone size,J gene,CDR3 protein,CDR3 DNA
-,TRBV19,-,TRBJ1-5,CASSMFNQPQHF,TGTGCCAGTAGTATGTTTAATCAGCCCCAGCATTTT
-,TRBV6-5,few,TRBJ1-6,CASTNRAGNSPLHF,TGTGCCAGCACCAACAGGGCGGGTAATTCACCCCTCCACTTT
-,TRBV4-1,-,TRBJ2-7,CAINPFHEQYF,TGCGCCATCAACCCCTTTCACGAGCAGTACTTC
TRBD1,TRBV5-1,-,TRBJ1-2,CASSWGQAYGYTF,TGCGCCAGCAGCTGGGGACAGGCTTATGGCTACACCTTC
-,TRBV9,-,TRBJ1-6,CASSVVWSGGGKDSPLHF,TGTGCCAGCAGCGTAGTCTGGAGTGGAGGGGGGAAAGATTCACCCCTCCACTTT
-,TRBV7-8,-,TRBJ2-3,CARVPAGAPSTDTQYF,TGTGCCAGGGTCCCGGCGGGCGCTCCTAGCACAGATACGCAGTATTTT
-,TRBV11-2,-,TRBJ1-3,CASGWVSGNTIYF,TGTGCCAGCGGCTGGGTTTCTGGAAACACCATATATTTT
-,TRBV5-4,-,TRBJ1-1,CASSQDDLRSEAFF,TGCGCCAGCAGCCAAGACGACCTGCGATCCGAAGCTTTCTTT
-,TRBV5-5,once,TRBJ2-1,CASSLQGYGSYNEQFF,TGTGCCAGCAGCTTACAGGGATACGGCTCCTACAATGAGCAGTTCTTC
-,TRBV7-6,-,TRBJ2-3,CASSPQPTGTDTQYF,TGTGCCAGCAGCCCGCAACCGACTGGCACAGATACGCAGTATTTT
-,TRBV25-1,-,TRBJ1-2,CASSGTDLYGYTF,TGTGCCAGCAGTGGAACAGATCTCTATGGCTACACCTTC
TRBD2,TRBV5-4,-,TRBJ2-1,CASSGESGNRPGEQFF,TGTGCCAGCAGCGGGGAAAGCGGGAACCGTCCTGGGGAGCAGTTCTTC
-,TRBV15,-,TRBJ2-7,CATSHVWYEQYF,TGTGCCACCAGCCACGTTTGGTACGAGCAGTACTTC
TRBD2,TRBV5-1,-,TRBJ2-3,CASSYRTSGDTQYF,TGCGCCAGCAGCTACCGTACTAGCGGAGATACGCAGTATTTT
-,TRBV7-2,once,TRBJ2-5,CASSLGGWGGTQYF,TGTGCCAGCAGCTTAGGGGGCTGGGGTGGGACCCAGTACTTC
TRBD2,TRBV7-2,-,TRBJ2-3,CASSLGSAGGTDTQYF,TGTGCCAGCAGCTTAGGGTCAGCGGGGGGGACAGATACGCAGTATTTT
-,TRBV18,-,TRBJ2-7,CASSQRVAYEQYF,TGTGCCAGCTCTCAGCGGGTCGCCTACGAGCAGTACTTC
TRBD2,TRBV6-4,-,TRBJ2-7,CASTTRLAGGYEQYF,TGTGCCAGCACCACAAGACTAGCGGGAGGGTACGAGCAGTACTTC
-,TRBV18,-,TRBJ1-5,CASSPPGGNQPQHF,TGTGCCAGCTCACCACCGGGAGGCAATCAGCCCCAGCATTTT
TRBD2,TRBV6-6,-,TRBJ2-7,CASSYASGSSYEQYF,TGTGCCAGCAGTTATGCTAGCGGGAGCTCGTACGAGCAGTACTTC
TRBD1,TRBV19,-,TRBJ1-5,CASSIVTGTVNQPQHF,TGTGCCAGTAGTATAGTCACCGGGACAGTCAATCAGCCCCAGCATTTT
TRBD1,TRBV11-3,-,TRBJ1-1,CASSLNVGQGGKAFF,TGTGCCAGCAGCTTAAACGTTGGCCAGGGGGGAAAGGCTTTCTTT
TRBD2,TRBV2,-,TRBJ2-2,CASSGRTTGELFF,TGTGCCAGCAGCGGGAGGACCACCGGGGAGCTGTTTTTT
-,TRBV11-2,-,TRBJ2-4,CASSFRRDDIQYF,TGTGCCAGCAGCTTCCGCAGGGATGACATTCAGTACTTC
TRBD1,TRBV4-3,once,TRBJ2-3,CASSQDSLQGPTRTQYF,TGCGCCAGCAGCCAAGATTCCCTACAGGGGCCCACACGTACGCAGTATTTT
-,TRBV10-3,few,TRBJ1-5,CAINVPGGPQHF,TGTGCCATCAACGTCCCGGGGGGGCCCCAGCATTTT
-,TRBV7-9,-,TRBJ1-2,CASSLGESQLEVRGSYTF,TGTGCCAGCAGCTTAGGGGAGAGTCAGTTGGAGGTCCGTGGGAGCTACACCTTC
-,TRBV27,once,TRBJ2-7,CASSLSGALKQYF,TGTGCCAGCAGTTTATCTGGAGCTCTCAAGCAGTACTTC
TRBD2,TRBV18,-,TRBJ2-7,CASSPIPSGTYEQYF,TGTGCCAGCTCACCAATCCCTAGCGGAACCTACGAGCAGTACTTC
TRBD1,TRBV19,-,TRBJ1-1,CASSINRGHLMNTEAFF,TGTGCCAGTAGTATAAACAGGGGGCATTTGATGAACACTGAAGCTTTCTTT
-,TRBV19,-,TRBJ1-3,CASSIARGPGNTIYF,TGTGCCAGTAGTATAGCCCGAGGTCCTGGAAACACCATATATTTT
-,TRBV7-3,-,TRBJ2-1,CASSHRDSGEQFF,TGTGCCAGCAGCCACCGGGACTCCGGTGAGCAGTTCTTC
-,TRBV5-1,once,TRBJ2-3,CASNQGRGTDTQYF,TGCGCCAGCAACCAGGGACGAGGCACAGATACGCAGTATTTT
-,TRBV27,once,TRBJ1-5,CASSPTQGYSNQPQHF,TGTGCCAGCAGTCCGACTCAGGGATATAGCAATCAGCCCCAGCATTTT
TRBD1,TRBV2,-,TRBJ2-7,CASSIGTGPYEQYF,TGTGCCAGCAGTATCGGGACAGGACCCTACGAGCAGTACTTC
-,TRBV5-4,-,TRBJ2-3,CASTLATGVYSTDTQYF,TGTGCCAGCACCCTGGCAACGGGAGTTTATTCCACAGATACGCAGTATTTT
-,TRBV7-2,-,TRBJ2-7,CASSLEGGGRYEQYF,TGTGCCAGCAGCTTAGAGGGAGGGGGACGCTACGAGCAGTACTTC
-,TRBV6-5,-,TRBJ2-7,CASSYILDSYEQYF,TGTGCCAGCAGTTACATCCTGGACTCCTACGAGCAGTACTTC
-,TRBV28,-,TRBJ2-7,CASSPPGTHSYEQYF,TGTGCCAGCAGCCCACCCGGGACACACTCCTACGAGCAGTACTTC
TRBD1,TRBV6-5,-,TRBJ2-7,CASKQGGSHEQYF,TGTGCCAGCAAACAGGGGGGCTCTCACGAGCAGTACTTC
TRBD1,TRBV28,-,TRBJ2-7,CASSPQGQGARYEQYF,TGTGCCAGCAGTCCCCAGGGACAGGGGGCGCGGTACGAGCAGTACTTC
TRBD1,TRBV29-1,-,TRBJ1-2,CSVLTGEGNYGYTF,TGCAGCGTTCTTACAGGGGAGGGTAACTATGGCTACACCTTC
TRBD1,TRBV5-6,-,TRBJ1-1,CASRDREKNTEAFF,TGTGCCAGCAGAGACAGGGAGAAGAACACTGAAGCTTTCTTT
-,TRBV5-1,few,TRBJ1-1,CASSLGGHTEAFF,TGCGCCAGCAGCTTGGGAGGGCACACTGAAGCTTTCTTT
-,TRBV29-1,-,TRBJ2-1,CSVEGVGGHAGVGNEQFF,TGCAGCGTTGAAGGGGTGGGGGGCCACGCGGGAGTTGGCAATGAGCAGTTCTTC
-,TRBV25-1,-,TRBJ2-5,CASKGGGTMQETQYF,TGTGCCAGCAAGGGGGGCGGGACAATGCAAGAGACCCAGTACTTC
-,TRBV18,-,TRBJ2-7,CASASGSPYEQYF,TGTGCCAGCGCCTCAGGATCCCCCTACGAGCAGTACTTC
TRBD1,TRBV10-3,-,TRBJ2-7,CAISGGTGIYEQYF,TGTGCCATCAGTGGGGGGACAGGGATCTACGAGCAGTACTTC
TRBD2,TRBV30,-,TRBJ2-3,CAKSPGLAGGVDTQYF,TGTGCCAAATCACCAGGGCTAGCGGGGGGCGTGGATACGCAGTATTTT
-,TRBV27,-,TRBJ2-7,CASSLGFEQYF,TGTGCCAGCAGTCTGGGTTTTGAGCAGTACTTC
-,TRBV5-4,-,TRBJ2-7,CASSFVGTRSYEQYF,TGTGCCAGCAGCTTCGTTGGTACAAGATCCTACGAGCAGTACTTC